This is a list of T cell receptor beta chains from one sample in a study of blood T cell repertoires in COVID-19. The method was immunoSEQ multiplex PCR; TCRdb's version includes in-frame clones alone and lacks a portion of them. Here the sample spans a few hundred thousand clones, about 86% being singletons. Sequenced: peripheral blood. Source of these receptors: a man aged 30 to 39 with active or convalescent COVID-19. CDR3s include the opening cysteine and the closing phenylalanine or tryptophan. The order of the fields is V gene, D gene, J gene, CDR3 protein, CDR3 DNA. A D gene is named only where the DNA matches it firmly.

v_call: TRBV29-1
d_call: -
j_call: TRBJ1-2
cdr3_aa: CSAFETNYGYTF
cdr3_nt: TGCAGCGCCTTCGAGACTAACTATGGCTACACCTTC

v_call: TRBV7-8
d_call: -
j_call: TRBJ2-1
cdr3_aa: CASSSAGSMAYNEQFF
cdr3_nt: TGTGCCAGCAGCTCTGCGGGGTCGATGGCCTACAATGAGCAGTTCTTC

v_call: TRBV5-1
d_call: -
j_call: TRBJ1-1
cdr3_aa: CASSLGGVPNTEAFF
cdr3_nt: TGCGCCAGCAGCTTGGGGGGAGTTCCAAACACTGAAGCTTTCTTT

v_call: TRBV2
d_call: TRBD1
j_call: TRBJ1-5
cdr3_aa: CASSGRSGTAANQPQHF
cdr3_nt: TGTGCCAGCAGTGGCAGATCCGGGACAGCGGCGAATCAGCCCCAGCATTTT

v_call: TRBV20-1
d_call: -
j_call: TRBJ2-7
cdr3_aa: CSVTEEQYF
cdr3_nt: TGCAGTGTAACGGAGGAGCAGTACTTC

v_call: TRBV2
d_call: -
j_call: TRBJ1-4
cdr3_aa: CASRGVIEKLFF
cdr3_nt: TGTGCCAGCAGGGGCGTAATTGAAAAACTGTTTTTT

v_call: TRBV6-2/TRBV6-3
d_call: -
j_call: TRBJ1-5
cdr3_aa: CASSLAGNQPQHF
cdr3_nt: TGTGCCAGCAGCCTTGCGGGAAATCAGCCCCAGCATTTT

v_call: TRBV6-5
d_call: TRBD1
j_call: TRBJ1-2
cdr3_aa: CASRDRVYGYTF
cdr3_nt: TGTGCCAGTAGGGACAGGGTCTATGGCTACACCTTC

v_call: TRBV5-1
d_call: TRBD1
j_call: TRBJ2-7
cdr3_aa: CASTMGQGADEQYF
cdr3_nt: TGCGCCAGCACGATGGGACAGGGGGCGGACGAGCAGTACTTC

v_call: TRBV7-7
d_call: -
j_call: TRBJ2-3
cdr3_aa: CASSIGDAADTQYF
cdr3_nt: TGTGCCAGCAGCATCGGTGACGCGGCAGATACGCAGTATTTT